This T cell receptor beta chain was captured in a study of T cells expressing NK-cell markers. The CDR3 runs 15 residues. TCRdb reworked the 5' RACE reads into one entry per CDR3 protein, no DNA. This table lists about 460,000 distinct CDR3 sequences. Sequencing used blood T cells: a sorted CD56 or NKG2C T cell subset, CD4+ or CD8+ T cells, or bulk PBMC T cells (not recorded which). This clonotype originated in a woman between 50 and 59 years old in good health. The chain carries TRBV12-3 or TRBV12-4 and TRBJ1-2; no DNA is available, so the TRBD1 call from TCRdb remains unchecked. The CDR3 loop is CASSLTSGGIYGYTF.